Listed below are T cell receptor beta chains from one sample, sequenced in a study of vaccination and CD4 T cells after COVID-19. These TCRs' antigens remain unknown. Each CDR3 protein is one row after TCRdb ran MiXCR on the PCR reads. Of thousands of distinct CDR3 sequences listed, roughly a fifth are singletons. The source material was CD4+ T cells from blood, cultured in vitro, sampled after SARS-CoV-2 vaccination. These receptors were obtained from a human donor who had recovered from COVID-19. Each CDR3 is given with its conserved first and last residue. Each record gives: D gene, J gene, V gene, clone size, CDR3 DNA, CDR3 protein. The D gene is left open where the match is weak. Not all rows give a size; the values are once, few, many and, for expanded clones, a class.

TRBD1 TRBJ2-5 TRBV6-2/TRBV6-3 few TGTGCCAGCAGGTTGACAGGGGAAGAGACCCAGTACTTC CASRLTGEETQYF
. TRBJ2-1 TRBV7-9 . TGTGCCAGCAGCTCGTTCACTTACAATGAGCAGTTCTTC CASSSFTYNEQFF
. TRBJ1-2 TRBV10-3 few TGTGCCATCAGTCGGACAGATTCTGATGGCTACACCTTC CAISRTDSDGYTF
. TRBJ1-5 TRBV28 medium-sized TGTGCCAGCAGTTCCCTCGCAAGTCGTCAGCCCCAGCATTTT CASSSLASRQPQHF
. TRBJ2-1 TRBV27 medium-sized TGTGCCAGCAGTTGGAAAGAGGGGCAGGTGGCTTACAATGAGCAGTTCTTC CASSWKEGQVAYNEQFF
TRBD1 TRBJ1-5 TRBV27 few TGTGCCAGCAGTTCCAGGACAGGATATAGCAATCAGCCCCAGCATTTT CASSSRTGYSNQPQHF
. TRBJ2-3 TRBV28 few TGTGCCAGCAGCCTACACAGGGCTAGCACAGATACGCAGTATTTT CASSLHRASTDTQYF
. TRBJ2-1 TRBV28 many TGTGCCAGCTATTACCACAAGGGTGAGCAGTTCTTC CASYYHKGEQFF
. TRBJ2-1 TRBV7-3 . TGTGCCAGCAGCTCTGGACCCGCCGGTGAGCAGTTCTTC CASSSGPAGEQFF
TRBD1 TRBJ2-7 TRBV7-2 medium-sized TGTGCCAGCAGCTTAGCTACGGGGACAGGGGAGCAGTACTTC CASSLATGTGEQYF
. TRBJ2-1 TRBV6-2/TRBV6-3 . TGTGCCAGCAGTCGCGGGGCCCAAGTCCAATCATACAATGAGCAGTTCTTC CASSRGAQVQSYNEQFF
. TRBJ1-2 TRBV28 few TGTGCCAGCAGTTTAGGGGCGGGCTATGGCTACACCTTC CASSLGAGYGYTF
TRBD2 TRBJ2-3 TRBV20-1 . TGCAGTGCTAGAATTTGGGGACTAGCGGGTTCGACAGATACGCAGTATTTT CSARIWGLAGSTDTQYF
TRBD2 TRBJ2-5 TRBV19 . TGTGCCAGTAGTATCCCCGGGACTAGCCCCAAGACCCAGTACTTC CASSIPGTSPKTQYF
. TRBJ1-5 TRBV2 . TGTGCCAGCAGGGCGGGACTTAGCAATCAGCCCCAGCATTTT CASRAGLSNQPQHF
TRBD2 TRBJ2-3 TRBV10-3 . TGTGCCATCAGTCCCCCCCGGGGGGGCGGCGCAGATACGCAGTATTTT CAISPPRGGGADTQYF
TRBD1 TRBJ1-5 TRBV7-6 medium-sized TGTGCCAGCAGCCCCGAGACAGGGCTTAGCAATCAGCCCCAGCATTTT CASSPETGLSNQPQHF
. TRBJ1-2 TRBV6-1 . TGTGCCAGCAGTGAAGCGGCCGGGAACTATGGCTACACCTTC CASSEAAGNYGYTF
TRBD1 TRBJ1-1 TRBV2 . TGTGCCAGCAGTTCCCAGGGGGCGGGCACTGAAGCTTTCTTT CASSSQGAGTEAFF
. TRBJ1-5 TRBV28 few TGTGCCAGCGGGTTGGGGCTTGCTAGCAATCAGCCCCAGCATTTT CASGLGLASNQPQHF
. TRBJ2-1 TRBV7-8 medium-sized TGTGCCAGCAGCCGAGTAGGCGGCACAGGGCGAAACAATGAGCAGTTCTTC CASSRVGGTGRNNEQFF
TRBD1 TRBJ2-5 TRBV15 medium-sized TGTGCCACCAGCAGAGGGGGACAGGGGAGTGAGACCCAGTACTTC CATSRGGQGSETQYF
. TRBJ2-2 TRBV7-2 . TGTGCCAGCAGCCCCAGACGAACGAACACCGGGGAGCTGTTTTTT CASSPRRTNTGELFF
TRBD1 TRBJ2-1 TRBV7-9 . TGTGCCAGCAGCTTACGACAGGGGATCTACAATGAGCAGTTCTTC CASSLRQGIYNEQFF
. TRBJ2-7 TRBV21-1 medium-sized TGTGCCAGCAGCATCGACGGGGGGTCCTCCTACGAGCAGTACTTC CASSIDGGSSYEQYF
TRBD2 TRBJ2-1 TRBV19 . TGTGCCAGTAGTATTTCTGGGACTAGCGGGAGAGATGAGCAGTTCTTC CASSISGTSGRDEQFF
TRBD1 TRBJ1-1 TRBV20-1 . TGCAGTGCTAGAGCCCTGACAGGGGGAAGCACTGAAGCTTTCTTT CSARALTGGSTEAFF
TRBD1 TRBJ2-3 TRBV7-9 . TGTGCCAGCAGTGACCGACCGGGACAGAGCACAGATACGCAGTATTTT CASSDRPGQSTDTQYF
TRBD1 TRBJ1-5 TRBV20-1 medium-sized TGCAGTGCTCCGGGACAGGGAGTTGGTCAGCCCCAGCATTTT CSAPGQGVGQPQHF
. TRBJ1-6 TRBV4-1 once TGCGCCAGCAGCCAAGGGGCGGGGATTTATAATTCACCCCTCCACTTT CASSQGAGIYNSPLHF
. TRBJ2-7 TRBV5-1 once TGCGCCAGCAGCCCCGGATGGGTGTCCTACGAGCAGTACTTC CASSPGWVSYEQYF
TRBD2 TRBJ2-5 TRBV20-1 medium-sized TGCAGTGCGCCGACTAGCGGGAGTTGGCAAGAGACCCAGTACTTC CSAPTSGSWQETQYF
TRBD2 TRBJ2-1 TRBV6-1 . TGTGCCAGCAGCACCTCTCGGCTAGCGGGGGGGCCGGATGAGCAGTTCTTC CASSTSRLAGGPDEQFF
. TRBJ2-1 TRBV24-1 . TGTGCCACCAGTGACTGGTCTGGGCGGTTCTCCTACAATGAGCAGTTCTTC CATSDWSGRFSYNEQFF
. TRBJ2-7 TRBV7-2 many TGTGCCAGCAGCTTAGAAGGGGGGCCCACGTCCTACGAGCAGTACTTC CASSLEGGPTSYEQYF
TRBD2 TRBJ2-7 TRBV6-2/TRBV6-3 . TGTGCCAGCAGTACGGGACTAGCAGCTTCCTACGAGCAGTACTTC CASSTGLAASYEQYF
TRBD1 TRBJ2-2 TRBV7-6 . TGTGCCAGCAGCACCCCCTACAGGGGGCTAACCGGGGAGCTGTTTTTT CASSTPYRGLTGELFF
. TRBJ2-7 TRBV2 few TGTGCCAGCAGTTCCTACTACGAGCAGTACTTC CASSSYYEQYF
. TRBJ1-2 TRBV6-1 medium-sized TGTGCCAGCAGTGCAGGGAACTATGGCTACACCTTC CASSAGNYGYTF
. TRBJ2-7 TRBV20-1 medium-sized TGCAGTGCTAGACTAGCGCACTACGAGCAGTACTTC CSARLAHYEQYF
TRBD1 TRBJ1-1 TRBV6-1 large TGTGCCAGCAGTGCCCGACAGGGGAGTCTCACTGAAGCTTTCTTT CASSARQGSLTEAFF
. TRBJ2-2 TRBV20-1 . TGCAGTGCTAGTAGCGTTACGAACACCGGGGAGCTGTTTTTT CSASSVTNTGELFF
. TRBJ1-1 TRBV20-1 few TGCAGTGCTAGAGCAGGACATATGAACACTGAAGCTTTCTTT CSARAGHMNTEAFF
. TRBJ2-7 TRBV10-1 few TGCGCCAGCACCGGGGGGCTAGCGGATTCCTACGAGCAGTACTTC CASTGGLADSYEQYF
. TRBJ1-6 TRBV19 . TGTGCCAGTAGTATAGCGGACCCTTCACCCCTCCACTTT CASSIADPSPLHF
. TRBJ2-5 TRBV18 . TGTGCCAGCTCACCACCCAGGTGGAGGGGTGTAGAGACCCAGTACTTC CASSPPRWRGVETQYF
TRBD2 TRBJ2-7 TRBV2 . TGTGCCAGCAGTGAATGGCGGGGGGACCACTCCTACGAGCAGTACTTC CASSEWRGDHSYEQYF
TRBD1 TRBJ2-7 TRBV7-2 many TGTGCCAGCAGCTTAGGGACAGGGACCCCACTGGAGCAGTACTTC CASSLGTGTPLEQYF
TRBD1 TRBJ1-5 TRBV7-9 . TGTGCCAGCAGCCGGGGACAGGCGGGCAATCAGCCCCAGCATTTT CASSRGQAGNQPQHF
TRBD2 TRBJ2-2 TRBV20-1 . TGCAGTGCTAGCGGGGGGACTAGCGGATGGACCGGGGAGCTGTTTTTT CSASGGTSGWTGELFF